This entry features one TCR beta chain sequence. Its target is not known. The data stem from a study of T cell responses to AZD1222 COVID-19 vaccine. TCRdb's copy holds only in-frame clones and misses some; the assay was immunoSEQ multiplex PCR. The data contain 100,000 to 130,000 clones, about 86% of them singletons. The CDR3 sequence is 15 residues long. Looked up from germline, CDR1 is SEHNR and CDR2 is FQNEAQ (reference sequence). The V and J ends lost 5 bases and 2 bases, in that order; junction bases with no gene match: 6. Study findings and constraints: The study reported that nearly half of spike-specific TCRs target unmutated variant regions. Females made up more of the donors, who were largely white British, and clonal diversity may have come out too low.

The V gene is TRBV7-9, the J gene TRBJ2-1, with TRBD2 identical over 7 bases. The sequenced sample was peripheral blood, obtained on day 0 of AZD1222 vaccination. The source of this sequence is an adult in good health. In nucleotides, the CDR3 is TGTGCCAGCAGCCCCGGGGGGAATCCCTACAATGAGCAGTTCTTC. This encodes CASSPGGNPYNEQFF. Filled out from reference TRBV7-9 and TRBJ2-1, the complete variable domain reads DTGVSQNPRHKITKRGQNVTFRCDPISEHNRLYWYRQTLGQGPEFLTYFQNEAQLEKSRLLSDRFSAERPKGSFSTLEIQRTEQGDSAMYLCASSPGGNPYNEQFFGPGTRLTVL.